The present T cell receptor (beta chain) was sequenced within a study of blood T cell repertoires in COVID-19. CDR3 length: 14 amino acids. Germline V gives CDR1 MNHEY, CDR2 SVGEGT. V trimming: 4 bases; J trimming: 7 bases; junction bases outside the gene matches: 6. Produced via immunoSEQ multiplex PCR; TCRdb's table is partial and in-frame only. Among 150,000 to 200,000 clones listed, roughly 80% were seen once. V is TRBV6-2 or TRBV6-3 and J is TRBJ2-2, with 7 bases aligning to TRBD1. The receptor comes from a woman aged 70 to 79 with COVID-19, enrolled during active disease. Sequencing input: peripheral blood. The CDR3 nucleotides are TGTGCCAGCAGTTCCCCTAACAGGGGCGGGGAGCTGTTTTTT. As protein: CASSSPNRGGELFF.